A single sample gave rise to the 2 T cell receptor beta chains below, sequenced in a study of cytomegalovirus exposure and HLA in healthy donors. Primers included in the PCR were 60 Vbeta and 13 Jbeta primers. The data were produced by immunoSEQ multiplex PCR, yet TCRdb's version contains in-frame clones alone and is incomplete. Among 83,000 or so clones listed, around 74% were seen once. Material for sequencing was PBMCs. The receptors were sampled from a man aged 30 to 45 in good health and CMV-seropositive.

The CDR3 DNA sequence: TGTGCCAGCAGCTTTCGGATAGCGGGGGCCTACACAGATACGCAGTATTTT. This encodes CASSFRIAGAYTDTQYF. The chain recombines TRBV11-1 with TRBJ2-3; TRBD2 aligns across 9 bases. The CDR3 runs to 17 residues. Germline CDR1 is SGHAT and CDR2 is FQDESV (reference sequence). Trimming at V came to 3 bases and at J to 2 bases, leaving 9 bases not matched to a gene. Complete variable domain (other parts from reference TRBV11-1 and TRBJ2-3): EAEVAQSPRYKITEKSQAVAFWCDPISGHATLYWYRQILGQGPELLVQFQDESVVDDSQLPKDRFSAERLKGVDSTLKIQPAELGDSAMYLCASSFRIAGAYTDTQYFGPGTRLTVL.

J is TRBJ1-2 and V is TRBV29-1; tentatively, D is TRBD1 (5 bases). Trimming left V 7 bases short and J 4 bases short, with 13 bases between. This CDR3 spans 12 amino acids. The germline gives CDR1 SQVTM, CDR2 ANQGSEA. The CDR3 sequence is CSAGEGGYGYTF. The CDR3 DNA is TGCAGCGCGGGGGAGGGCGGCTATGGCTACACCTTC.